This paragraph covers one TCR beta chain sequence. Its antigen is currently unknown. This sample was taken from a study of PD-1 blockade in classical Hodgkin lymphoma. Study-level findings and limits: Newly diagnosed patients reportedly had lower baseline TCR diversity than healthy donors. In CD4+ cells, TCR diversity went up significantly by C4D1, but in CD8+ cells it did not. Repertoire differences have undefined causes, possibly disease activity or prior therapy.

The repertoire was sequenced with immunoSEQ multiplex PCR; TCRdb's copy has only in-frame clones and lacks some. The sample has approximately 43,000 clones; around 86% are singletons. Exposure to brentuximab vedotin varied, and each patient had relapsed following autologous stem cell transplantation. Best outcomes ranged across complete response, partial response and progressive disease. Between the trimmed V and J ends, which lost 5 bases and 4 bases, there was a span of 13 bases. This CDR3 region has 14 residues. Per the germline V gene, CDR1 is SGHTA and CDR2 is FQGTGA. The rearrangement joins TRBV7-3 to TRBJ2-3; D ambiguous. The starting material was peripheral blood mononuclear cells (PBMCs), obtained before the second cycle of nivolumab. The receptor comes from a human donor with classical Hodgkin lymphoma. The CDR3 region is CASSSDERPDTQYF. The CDR3 DNA is TGTGCCAGCAGCAGTGACGAGCGACCAGATACGCAGTATTTT.